Listed here are 18 T cell receptor beta chains from one sample, sequenced in a study of blood T cell repertoires in COVID-19. TCRdb keeps only in-frame clones here, not all; method: immunoSEQ multiplex PCR. The sample holds about 110,000 clones, 75% to 85% seen once. The material sequenced was peripheral blood. Receptors were obtained from a woman aged 65 to 85 with acute or convalescent COVID-19.

The rearrangement uses TRBV3-1 (or the pseudogene TRBV3-2) and TRBJ1-4; D gene unclear. The CDR3 sequence is 15 residues long. Trimming cost V 2 bases and J 0 bases, with 7 bases left between them. The germline V gene has CDR1 LGHDT and CDR2 YNNKEL (reference sequence). The DNA of the CDR3 is TGTGCCAGCAGCCAAAGAACAGCAACTAATGAAAAACTGTTTTTT. This codes for CASSQRTATNEKLFF.

A single count supports this clone. The chain carries TRBV6-2 or TRBV6-3 and TRBJ2-3; maybe TRBD2 (6 bases). From germline, CDR1 is MNHEY and CDR2 SVGEGT. V lost 5 bases and J 0 bases, leaving 12 bases between the germline ends. The CDR3 length is 15 residues. The CDR3 DNA sequence: TGTGCCAGCAGTACGCCAGGGACTAGCACAGATACGCAGTATTTT. It specifies CASSTPGTSTDTQYF.

In this sample, this clone turned up a few times. The rearrangement joins TRBV14 to TRBJ1-2; D may be TRBD1 (5 bases). The V end was cut by 0 bases, the J end by 4 bases, with 12 bases between. Germline CDR1 and CDR2: SGHDN and FVKESK. CDR3 length: 15 amino acids. CDR3 DNA sequence: TGTGCCAGCAGCCAAGACCAGGGATTCCTCTATGGCTACACCTTC. As protein: CASSQDQGFLYGYTF. Full variable domain (outside the CDR3, taken from reference TRBV14 and TRBJ1-2): EAGVTQFPSHSVIEKGQTVTLRCDPISGHDNLYWYRRVMGKEIKFLLHFVKESKQDESGMPNNRFLAERTGGTYSTLKVQPAELEDSGVYFCASSQDQGFLYGYTFGSGTRLTVV.

The V and J genes are TRBV28 and TRBJ1-5; 7 positions match TRBD1. With V trimmed by 3 bases and J by 3 bases, 2 bases remained unmatched. Germline V lookup: CDR1 MDHEN, CDR2 SYDVKM. CDR3 length equals 14 residues. The CDR3 protein is CASSLGQPNQPQHF. DNA of the CDR3: TGTGCCAGCAGTTTGGGACAGCCCAATCAGCCCCAGCATTTT.

In this sample, this clone turned up a few times. V usage is TRBV4-1 and J usage is TRBJ1-2, with D maybe TRBD1 (6 bases). Germline V gene sequence: CDR1 MGHRA, CDR2 YSYEKL. V was pared by 1 base and J by 5 bases, with 20 bases between. This CDR3 is built from 17 residues. CDR3 loop: CASSQVLGQRGFYGYTF. The CDR3 DNA reads TGCGCCAGCAGCCAAGTACTGGGACAAAGGGGTTTTTATGGCTACACCTTC.

This rearrangement joins TRBV5-4 to TRBJ2-5, with a tentative D call TRBD2 (7 bases). The V and J ends lost 2 bases and 4 bases respectively, with 21 bases between them. The CDR3 has 17 amino acids. CDR1 and CDR2 (germline): SGHNT, YYREEE (reference sequence). The CDR3 DNA sequence: TGTGCCAGCAGCTTATTATCCGGGGGGCAGGGAGGAGAGACCCAGTACTTC. Amino acids: CASSLLSGGQGGETQYF.

The V and J genes are TRBV27 and TRBJ1-6; 10 positions match TRBD1. The J segment lost 7 bases and the V segment lost 10 bases, leaving 7 bases of the junction unmatched. Per germline, CDR1 MNHEY and CDR2 SMNVEV (reference sequence). This CDR3 has 14 residues. The CDR3, as DNA: TGTGCCACCAGGGGACAGGGGACGAATTCACCCCTCCACTTT. Amino acids: CATRGQGTNSPLHF.

The table lists this clone with a count of one. The chain uses TRBV10-3 and TRBJ1-1, with 8 bases that match TRBD1. This CDR3 is built from 12 residues. V lost 7 bases, J lost 3 bases, and 1 base stayed unmatched. CDR1 and CDR2 (germline): ENHRY, SYGVKD. CDR3 residues: CAIKDRDTEAFF. In nucleotides, the CDR3 is TGTGCCATCAAGGACAGGGACACTGAAGCTTTCTTT.

The V call is TRBV6-2 or TRBV6-3, the J call TRBJ2-1; maybe TRBD2 (6 bases). The CDR3 is made up of 16 amino acids. CDR1 and CDR2 from the germline V gene are MNHEY and SVGEGT. V gave up 2 bases and J gave up 0 bases, with 11 bases separating them. As DNA, the CDR3 is TGTGCCAGCAGTTACGAGGGGACTTCCTCCTACAATGAGCAGTTCTTC. It is translated as CASSYEGTSSYNEQFF.

This rearrangement joins TRBV9 to TRBJ2-1; D is ambiguous. In germline, CDR1 is SGDLS, CDR2 YYNGEE. The CDR3 spans 15 residues. Trimming cost V 0 bases and J 2 bases, with 9 bases left between them. The CDR3 region is CASSVAPATYNEQFF. In DNA, the CDR3 is TGTGCCAGCAGCGTAGCTCCAGCGACCTACAATGAGCAGTTCTTC.

The chain uses TRBV7-8 and TRBJ2-7, with a weak D call TRBD1 (5 bases). Trimming took 3 bases from V and 5 from J, leaving 11 bases between them. The CDR3 sequence is 13 residues long. Germline CDR1 SGHVS, CDR2 FQNEAQ. Here the CDR3 reads CASSLITTDEQYF. The CDR3 region has the DNA TGTGCCAGCAGCTTGATCACGACAGACGAGCAGTACTTC.

The gene calls are TRBV28 and TRBJ2-1; 11 bases map to TRBD2. Germline CDR1 MDHEN, CDR2 SYDVKM. The CDR3 runs 17 residues. The trim removed 4 bases at V and 5 bases at J, leaving 10 bases unmatched. The CDR3 region is CASSSFYGTSGNNEQFF. CDR3 DNA sequence: TGTGCCAGCAGTTCCTTCTACGGGACTAGCGGTAACAATGAGCAGTTCTTC.

The chain carries TRBV5-1 and TRBJ2-3, with 7 nucleotides matching TRBD2. Germline-derived CDR1 and CDR2 are SGHRS and YFSETQ. The junction had 14 bases not matched to a gene; V was cut back by 1 base and J by 6 bases. The CDR3 sequence is 17 residues long. In DNA form, the CDR3 reads TGCGCCAGCAGCTTGCGAACTAGCGTGACGTTATTCGATACGCAGTATTTT. Protein sequence: CASSLRTSVTLFDTQYF.

This clone was recorded once. The chain employs TRBV27 and TRBJ1-6, with 7 bases that match TRBD1. Germline V gene sequence: CDR1 MNHEY, CDR2 SMNVEV (reference sequence). The CDR3 length is 20 residues. J gave up 7 bases and V 7 bases, and 25 bases lay outside the gene matches. DNA for the CDR3: TGTGCCAGCACCAAAGCCGGGACAGCCATCCCATTGGGAGGAAATTCACCCCTCCACTTT. Protein sequence: CASTKAGTAIPLGGNSPLHF.

This chain uses TRBV5-4 with TRBJ2-7, with D uncertain. CDR3 size: 15 residues. Germline V gives CDR1 SGHNT, CDR2 YYREEE (reference sequence). V lost 0 bases to trimming and J lost 3 bases, with 13 bases between them. The CDR3 DNA sequence: TGTGCCAGCAGCTTGGCCGGCGGTTCTAACTACGAGCAGTACTTC. It specifies CASSLAGGSNYEQYF.

This clone has only one observation. The rearrangement joins TRBV5-8 to TRBJ2-5; TRBD1 matches 8 bases. Germline V gene lookup returns CDR1 SGHTS and CDR2 YDEGEE. With 4 bases clipped from V and 0 bases from J, the junction kept 5 bases outside the gene matches. The CDR3 totals 15 residues. The CDR3 protein is CASSRTGTNQETQYF. CDR3 nucleotides: TGTGCCAGCAGCCGGACAGGGACCAACCAAGAGACCCAGTACTTC. Combining the CDR3 with reference TRBV5-8 and TRBJ2-5 gives the whole variable domain EAGVTQSPTHLIKTRGQQATLRCSPISGHTSVYWYQQALGLGLQFLLWYDEGEERNRGNFPPRFSGRQFPNYSSELNVNALELEDSALYLCASSRTGTNQETQYFGPGTRLLVL.

This chain joins TRBV28 and TRBJ2-7; 8 bases agree with TRBD1. Germline V gives CDR1 MDHEN, CDR2 SYDVKM. V gave up 6 bases and J gave up 6 bases; unmatched junction bases: 7. The CDR3 consists of 13 residues. In nucleotides, the CDR3 is TGTGCCAGCAGGACAGGGGTATGGGCCGAGCAGTACTTC. This gives the protein CASRTGVWAEQYF.

Details on this clone: The identical CDR3 is also encoded by other nucleotide sequences in the sample. The chain couples TRBV29-1 to TRBJ2-1; 11 bases fit TRBD1. Losses at the gene ends were 3 bases for V and 4 bases for J; bases not matched to a gene: 2. Germline assignment: CDR1 SQVTM and CDR2 ANQGSEA. This CDR3 is built from 14 residues. The CDR3 is CSVEGTGGYNEQFF. The CDR3 DNA is TGCAGCGTTGAGGGGACAGGGGGGTACAATGAGCAGTTCTTC.